In its sample, the clone carrying this TCR beta chain was seen many times. Its antigen is still unknown. Germline CDR1 is SGHTA and CDR2 is FQGNSA. The CDR3 contains 15 residues. The V end was cut by 1 base, the J end by 6 bases, with 13 bases between. This entry belongs to a study of T cells in Graves' hyperthyroidism and ophthalmopathy. Study-level background: Peripheral blood sampling occurred at initial diagnosis, before any treatment.

Findings and limits, study-wide: A model using 13 V-J features told ophthalmopathy apart from stable hyperthyroidism.

RNA transcripts yielded amplified TCR beta CDR3 regions. Carried out on the TCR CDR3, a first-round RT-PCR used the HTBI primer set. One entry per CDR3 protein results from TCRdb running MiXCR on the multiplex PCR reads. The data hold around 300,000 distinct CDR3 sequences, with 13% observed a single time. The source is a woman aged 25 to 45 with Graves' hyperthyroidism that later progressed to Graves' ophthalmopathy. Sequencing was carried out using blood. This chain connects TRBV7-2 to TRBJ2-1; D gene uncertain. In DNA, the CDR3 is TGTGCCAGCAGCTTAGGGGTCGCGACGGCCAATGAGCAGTTCTTC. This translates into CASSLGVATANEQFF. Combining the CDR3 with reference TRBV7-2 and TRBJ2-1 gives the whole variable domain GAGVSQSPSNKVTEKGKDVELRCDPISGHTALYWYRQSLGQGLEFLIYFQGNSAPDKSGLPSDRFSAERTGGSVSTLTIQRTQQEDSAVYLCASSLGVATANEQFFGPGTRLTVL.